The subject of this entry is one T cell receptor beta chain. What it binds is not known. Donors likely had unrecorded immune exposures despite being nominally healthy when sampled. PCR used 60 Vbeta primers and 13 Jbeta primers. The table came from immunoSEQ multiplex PCR; TCRdb's copy has only in-frame clones and leaves some out. This sample's table has 220,000 or so clones. The data were taken from a study of cytomegalovirus exposure and HLA in healthy donors. Regarding the study as a whole: Later analysis associated a missense DCLRE1C variant with TCR beta V- and J-gene trimming. No immune exposure information besides CMV serostatus was available. Productive rates of about 90% or about 30% were seen for most TCR beta V segments in an earlier analysis.

The clonotype comes from a girl aged 2 to 9 in good health and CMV-seropositive. Material for sequencing was PBMCs.

The CDR3 sequence: CASSYSVGSTDTQYF. The CDR3 region has the DNA TGTGCCAGCAGTTACTCTGTGGGCAGCACAGATACGCAGTATTTT. The rearrangement joins TRBV6-5 to TRBJ2-3; unclear D gene. V gave up 0 bases and J gave up 0 bases, with 7 bases separating them. Germline V gene lookup returns CDR1 MNHEY and CDR2 SVGAGI. This CDR3 region has 15 residues.